This entry lists 15 T cell receptor beta chains sequenced from one sample in a study of T cell repertoires in cytomegalovirus infection. TCRdb redid the calling of the reads with MiXCR, one entry per CDR3 protein. The table records some 940,000 distinct CDR3 sequences, roughly 31% of them present only once. No antigens are known for them. The sequenced sample was cultured CD8+ T cells from PBMCs, obtained from culture after CMV antigen stimulation. The receptors were sampled from a human donor in good health (CMV status not recorded). Some clones in this sample may be carry-over from other donors' samples.

The rearrangement links TRBV27 to TRBJ2-7, with D perhaps TRBD1 (6 bases). Trimming pared 7 bases from V and 2 bases from J, leaving 18 bases between. Germline lookup yields CDR1 MNHEY and CDR2 SMNVEV (reference sequence). The CDR3 sequence is 15 residues long. The CDR3 is CASTWDTIFPYEQYV. The CDR3 DNA reads TGTGCCAGCACCTGGGACACGATCTTTCCCTACGAGCAGTACGTC.

This clonotype came up a few times. V and J are TRBV20-1 and TRBJ2-7; D possibly corresponds to TRBD2 (5 bases). Trimming took 1 base from V and 5 from J, leaving 12 bases between them. CDR3 length equals 13 residues. Looked up from germline, CDR1 is DFQATT and CDR2 is SNEGSKA (reference sequence). Here the CDR3 reads CSARGGSGHEQYV. CDR3 coding DNA: TGCAGTGCTAGAGGGGGAAGCGGTCACGAGCAGTACGTC.

The sample holds a few counts of this clonotype. This chain connects TRBV5-6 to TRBJ1-1; TRBD1 matches at 7 bases. Looked up from germline, CDR1 is SGHDT and CDR2 is YYEEEE. Losses at the gene ends were 4 bases for V and 5 bases for J; bases not matched to a gene: 5. The CDR3 is made up of 13 amino acids. The CDR3 reads CASSEGARTEAFF. The DNA of the CDR3 is TGTGCCAGCAGCGAGGGGGCCCGGACTGAAGCTTTCTTT.

The chain couples TRBV11-3 to TRBJ2-1; TRBD2 agrees at 11 bases. V gave up 9 bases and J gave up 6 bases; unmatched junction bases: 7. Germline V gene sequence: CDR1 SGHNT, CDR2 YENEEA. There are 14 residues in the CDR3. CDR3 DNA: TGTGCCAGTAGAGATAGCGGGGGGGTCAATGAGCAGTTCTTC. This sequence encodes CASRDSGGVNEQFF.

The CDR3 bases are TGTGCCAGCAGTTTGTGGGGGGGGGGGAGCACAGATACGCAGTATTTT. It is translated as CASSLWGGGSTDTQYF. This chain connects TRBV27 to TRBJ2-3; TRBD2 agrees at 7 bases. V gave up 3 bases and J gave up 0 bases; unmatched junction bases: 6. The CDR3 sequence is 16 residues long. Germline V gives CDR1 MNHEY, CDR2 SMNVEV (reference sequence).

This clonotype was seen only a few times. The chain combines TRBV6-1 with TRBJ1-1; D perhaps matches TRBD1 (6 bases). The germline gives CDR1 MNHNS, CDR2 SASEGT. The V end lost 4 bases, the J end lost 6 bases, and 15 bases lay between the germline ends. The CDR3 has 14 residues. The CDR3 sequence: CASSVTGWESEAFF. For the CDR3, the DNA is TGTGCCAGCAGTGTTACAGGGTGGGAATCTGAAGCTTTCTTT.

The chain links TRBV4-3 to TRBJ1-6, with unresolved D. The V and J ends lost 1 base and 7 bases respectively, with 17 bases between them. The CDR3 loop spans 17 amino acids. The germline V gene has CDR1 LGHNA and CDR2 YSLEER. The CDR3 protein is CASSQARIPTGNSPLHF. The CDR3 bases are TGCGCCAGCAGCCAAGCACGGATTCCGACCGGGAATTCACCCCTCCACTTT.

In the case of this clonotype: A much larger clone sits a single nucleotide away, making a read error possible. The rearrangement links TRBV7-8 to TRBJ2-3; D is possibly TRBD2 (6 bases). V was clipped by 6 bases and J by 8 bases, with 21 bases between them. Germline V gene data show CDR1 as SGHVS and CDR2 as FQNEAQ. The CDR3 spans 15 residues. In DNA, the CDR3 is TGTGCCAGCAGACCTACTAGGTCTAGCGCAGCTACGCAGTATTTT. Residues: CASRPTRSSAATQYF.

The rearrangement links TRBV9 to TRBJ1-5; D is undetermined. V dropped 0 bases and J dropped 5 bases, with 9 bases sitting between them. This CDR3 comprises 14 residues. Germline CDR1 is SGDLS and CDR2 is YYNGEE. The CDR3 region is CASSVGEGYQPQHF. The CDR3, as DNA: TGTGCCAGCAGCGTAGGGGAGGGTTATCAGCCCCAGCATTTT. The full variable domain, completed using reference TRBV9 and TRBJ1-5, is DSGVTQTPKHLITATGQRVTLRCSPRSGDLSVYWYQQSLDQGLQFLIQYYNGEERAKGNILERFSAQQFPDLHSELNLSSLELGDSALYFCASSVGEGYQPQHFGDGTRLSIL.

J is TRBJ2-2 and V is TRBV11-3, with 8 bases matching TRBD1. The CDR3 is 16 residues long. CDR1 is SGHNT and CDR2 is YENEEA in the germline V gene. Germline trimming cut 5 bases from V and 5 bases from J; bases unmatched to any gene: 10. CDR3 nucleotides: TGTGCCAGCAGCCCGGTGACAGGGGAGCGGACCGGGGAGCTGTTTTTT. This codes for CASSPVTGERTGELFF.

With regard to this clonotype: This may stem from a read error, because a much larger clone lies one nucleotide away. V gene TRBV11-1 combines with J gene TRBJ2-3, with 14 positions matching TRBD2. Germline loops: CDR1 SGHAT, CDR2 FQDESV (reference sequence). The CDR3 length is 14 residues. The CDR3 reads CANSRTSGGDTQYF. Here the CDR3 DNA reads TGTGCCAACAGCCGGACTAGCGGGGGGGATACGCAGTATTTT.

The sample holds a few counts of this clonotype. This chain uses TRBV9 with TRBJ2-3, with 7 bases matching TRBD2. The CDR3 runs 14 residues. CDR1 SGDLS and CDR2 YYNGEE come from the germline V gene. The ends lost 4 bases at V and 1 base at J; junction bases unmatched: 3. CDR3 amino acids: CASSTAGGTDTQYF. The CDR3 DNA is TGTGCCAGCAGCACGGCGGGGGGCACAGATACGCAGTATTTT.

This clonotype was seen at least ten times. The chain has TRBV7-6 and TRBJ2-5, with D possibly matching TRBD2 (7 bases). Trimming took 7 bases from V and 8 from J, leaving 17 bases between them. Germline V CDR1 and CDR2: SGHVS, FNYEAQ. The CDR3 extends over 13 amino acids. The CDR3: CASIPRGANTQYF. The CDR3 DNA reads as TGTGCCAGCATTCCCCGGGGGGCGAACACCCAGTACTTC.

This CDR3 reads CASRLAAVGGATQETQYF. The CDR3 bases are TGTGCAAGTCGCTTAGCGGCGGTGGGTGGGGCGACTCAAGAGACCCAGTACTTC. The V call is TRBV12-2, the J call TRBJ2-5; the D call TRBD1 from the table was never checked on the DNA. TRBV12-2 is labeled a pseudogene. The CDR3 is made up of 18 amino acids.

The chain combines TRBV20-1 with TRBJ1-4; D remains unclear. The CDR3 runs to 13 residues. CDR1 DFQATT and CDR2 SNEGSKA come from the germline V gene (reference sequence). V was shortened by 0 bases and J by 5 bases, with 7 bases between the two germline ends. The CDR3 is CSARDPRNEKLFF. CDR3 bases: TGCAGTGCTAGAGATCCCAGGAATGAAAAACTGTTTTTT.